These 19 T cell receptor beta chains share one sample of origin, sequenced in a study of T-cell memory formation after mild COVID-19. Each CDR3 protein gets one entry after TCRdb re-called the 5' RACE reads with MiXCR. The profile shows fewer than 450,000 distinct CDR3 sequences, approximately 24% of them singletons. The sequenced material came from PBMCs or a T cell subset sorted from them (not recorded which). Receptors were obtained from an adult woman who had mild COVID-19 (a few samples of this study predate the infection). Cell type and time point are not known.

This clonotype has only a few counts. The genes are TRBV12-3 or TRBV12-4 and TRBJ1-1, with D maybe TRBD1 (5 bases). V shed 5 bases and J shed 5 bases, with 15 bases lying between them. This CDR3 is 14 amino acids long. The CDR3, as DNA: TGTGCCAGCAGTCCGTCTGGGGGGGGGACTGAAGCTTTCTTT. This codes for CASSPSGGGTEAFF.

This clonotype was found a few times. The chain links TRBV20-1 to TRBJ1-3; unclear D gene. Germline V gene sequence: CDR1 DFQATT, CDR2 SNEGSKA (reference sequence). The CDR3 runs 15 residues. Trimming removed 2 bases from V and 0 bases from J, with 11 bases in between. The CDR3 region is CSARYGRNSGNTIYF. DNA of the CDR3: TGCAGTGCTAGATACGGCCGAAACTCTGGAAACACCATATATTTT.

In its sample, this clonotype was seen a few times. The rearrangement uses TRBV12-3 or TRBV12-4 and TRBJ2-2; maybe TRBD1 (5 bases). This CDR3 is built from 13 residues. V lost 6 bases to trimming and J lost 8 bases, with 13 bases between them. The CDR3 loop is CASSRDSEGELFF. In nucleotides, the CDR3 is TGTGCCAGCAGCCGCGACAGTGAGGGGGAGCTGTTTTTT.

In its sample, this clonotype was seen a few times. V is TRBV28 and J is TRBJ2-5; unclear D gene. V lost 4 bases to trimming and J lost 4 bases, with 19 bases between them. Germline CDR1 is MDHEN and CDR2 is SYDVKM. There are 16 residues in the CDR3. This chain's CDR3 is CASSSKLITALETQYF. The CDR3 nucleotides are TGTGCCAGCAGTTCGAAACTAATTACCGCCCTAGAGACCCAGTACTTC. Full variable domain (remainder filled in from reference TRBV28 and TRBJ2-5): DVKVTQSSRYLVKRTGEKVFLECVQDMDHENMFWYRQDPGLGLRLIYFSYDVKMKEKGDIPEGYSVSREKKERFSLILESASTNQTSMYLCASSSKLITALETQYFGPGTRLLVL.

In its sample, this clonotype was seen a few times. The chain has TRBV30 and TRBJ2-7; TRBD1 aligns across 7 bases. This CDR3 is 12 amino acids long. The J segment lost 4 bases and the V segment lost 8 bases, leaving 8 bases of the junction unmatched. The germline V gene has CDR1 GTSNPN and CDR2 SVGIG (reference sequence). The CDR3 bases are TGTGCCAAGGGACAGACACCGTACGAGCAGTACTTC. Translating it yields CAKGQTPYEQYF.

The chain recombines TRBV15 with TRBJ1-4, with 8 bases fitting TRBD1. The germline gives CDR1 LNHNV, CDR2 YYDKDF (reference sequence). This CDR3 is built from 16 residues. The J segment lost 7 bases and the V segment lost 1 base, leaving 8 bases of the junction unmatched. The CDR3 nucleotides read TGTGCCACCAGCAGAGTACGGGGGACAGGTCGTGAAAAACTGTTTTTT. It translates to CATSRVRGTGREKLFF. Full variable domain (remainder filled in from reference TRBV15 and TRBJ1-4): DAMVIQNPRYQVTQFGKPVTLSCSQTLNHNVMYWYQQKSSQAPKLLFHYYDKDFNNEADTPDNFQSRRPNTSFCFLDIRSPGLGDTAMYLCATSRVRGTGREKLFFGSGTQLSVL.

This clonotype came up a few times. The chain's CDR3 is CASSLRTVGTGQPQHF. Here the CDR3 DNA reads TGTGCCAGCAGCTTACGGACAGTTGGCACGGGTCAGCCCCAGCATTTT. V and J are TRBV5-5 and TRBJ1-5, with a tentative D call TRBD1 (6 bases). V gave up 2 bases and J gave up 6 bases, with 18 bases separating them. The germline V gene encodes CDR1 SGHKS and CDR2 YYEKEE (reference sequence). This CDR3 is 16 amino acids long.

The gene calls are TRBV20-1 and TRBJ1-2; possible D gene TRBD1, 6 bases. Trimming stripped 4 bases from V and 2 bases from J, with 14 bases between. This CDR3 comprises 14 residues. CDR1 is DFQATT, CDR2 SNEGSKA, per germline (reference sequence). The DNA for the CDR3 is TGCAGTGCTACTGGCCGCGGACAGAACTATGGCTACACCTTC. Encoded protein: CSATGRGQNYGYTF.

The sample holds a few counts of this clonotype. The CDR3 spells CASSSNADTQYF. CDR3 DNA sequence: TGTGCCAGCAGCTCCAACGCAGATACGCAGTATTTT. The chain recombines TRBV7-9 with TRBJ2-3; D unresolved. Germline V gene data show CDR1 as SEHNR and CDR2 as FQNEAQ (reference sequence). CDR3 length equals 12 residues. Trimming removed 4 bases at V and 4 bases at J, with 6 bases between.

This clonotype was observed at least ten times. This rearrangement joins TRBV7-8 to TRBJ2-2; a possible D gene is TRBD2 (5 bases). The CDR3 spans 16 residues. CDR1 SGHVS and CDR2 FQNEAQ come from the germline V gene. Trimming pared 1 base from V and 4 bases from J, leaving 13 bases between. The DNA of the CDR3 is TGTGCCAGCAGCTTAGATGCCGGACTGTTCACCGGGGAGCTGTTTTTT. It codes for CASSLDAGLFTGELFF.

This clonotype was counted between two and nine times. V gene TRBV12-3 or TRBV12-4 combines with J gene TRBJ2-1; TRBD2 is a possible D gene (6 bases). V gave up 7 bases and J gave up 4 bases, with 11 bases separating them. There are 13 residues in the CDR3. The CDR3 region has the DNA TGTGCCAGCACAAAGGGGACTTACAATGAGCAGTTCTTC. This codes for CASTKGTYNEQFF.

This chain links TRBV9 with TRBJ1-2; 11 bases line up with TRBD1. CDR1 and CDR2 from the germline V gene are SGDLS and YYNGEE. V was pared by 4 bases and J by 2 bases, with 10 bases of the junction left unmatched. This CDR3 is 17 amino acids long. The CDR3 coding sequence is TGTGCCAGCAGCTCCAGGACAGGGGGCCTACGAAACTATGGCTACACCTTC. Translating it yields CASSSRTGGLRNYGYTF.

The CDR3 region is CAWSGSGEADTQYF. The CDR3 bases are TGTGCCTGGAGTGGCAGCGGGGAAGCAGATACGCAGTATTTT. The gene calls are TRBV30 and TRBJ2-3; TRBD2 matches at 7 bases. This CDR3 has 14 residues. CDR1 and CDR2 from the germline V gene are GTSNPN and SVGIG (reference sequence). The J segment lost 4 bases and the V segment lost 1 base, leaving 5 bases of the junction unmatched.

The CDR3 DNA reads as TGTGCCAGCGGCAACTACGAGCAGTACTTC. Translating gives CASGNYEQYF. The chain joins TRBV3-1 to TRBJ2-7; no clear D gene. The V end lost 8 bases, the J end lost 3 bases, and 5 bases lay between the germline ends. CDR3 length equals 10 residues. Germline V CDR1 and CDR2: LGHDT, YNNKEL (reference sequence).

Comments on this clonotype: One junction end disagrees with the germline gene, perhaps due to a read error. V gene TRBV7-7 combines with J gene TRBJ1-3; D remains unclear. This CDR3 is built from 14 residues. From germline, CDR1 is SSHAT and CDR2 FNYEAQ (reference sequence). The DNA for the CDR3 is TGTGCTAGCAGCTTAGCTGGTCCATCGGACACCATATATTTT. Amino acid sequence: CASSLAGPSDTIYF.

This clonotype occurred many times. The J gene is TRBJ2-1, the V gene TRBV7-2; 12 bases agree with TRBD1. From germline, CDR1 is SGHTA and CDR2 FQGNSA. V was clipped by 6 bases and J by 4 bases; unmatched bases: 4. The CDR3 runs to 15 residues. The CDR3 nucleotides read TGTGCCAGCAGTTTGGGACAGGGGGCATACAATGAGCAGTTCTTC. It encodes CASSLGQGAYNEQFF.

This clonotype was detected only a few times. The V and J genes are TRBV20-1 and TRBJ2-7; D possibly corresponds to TRBD2 (6 bases). The V and J ends lost 6 bases and 4 bases respectively, with 19 bases between them. Germline V gene sequence: CDR1 DFQATT, CDR2 SNEGSKA (reference sequence). This CDR3 spans 14 amino acids. The CDR3 reads CSALDSGLSYEQYF. CDR3 nucleotide sequence: TGCAGTGCCCTCGACAGCGGACTATCTTACGAGCAGTACTTC.

The rearrangement links TRBV4-3 to TRBJ2-1; D might be TRBD1 (5 bases). Trimming stripped 0 bases from V and 7 bases from J, with 16 bases between. CDR3 length: 16 residues. Looked up from germline, CDR1 is LGHNA and CDR2 is YSLEER. The chain's CDR3 is CASSQEGQGYENEQFF. The CDR3 nucleotides read TGCGCCAGCAGCCAAGAAGGGCAGGGTTACGAGAATGAGCAGTTCTTC.

This clonotype came up a few times. The V and J genes are TRBV10-3 and TRBJ1-3, with 9 bases aligning to TRBD1. The V and J ends lost 9 bases and 2 bases, in that order; junction bases with no gene match: 5. Germline values: CDR1 ENHRY, CDR2 SYGVKD. This CDR3 has 14 amino acids. The CDR3 protein is CAIAGTGTGNTIYF. The CDR3 nucleotides read TGTGCCATAGCCGGGACAGGGACTGGAAACACCATATATTTT.